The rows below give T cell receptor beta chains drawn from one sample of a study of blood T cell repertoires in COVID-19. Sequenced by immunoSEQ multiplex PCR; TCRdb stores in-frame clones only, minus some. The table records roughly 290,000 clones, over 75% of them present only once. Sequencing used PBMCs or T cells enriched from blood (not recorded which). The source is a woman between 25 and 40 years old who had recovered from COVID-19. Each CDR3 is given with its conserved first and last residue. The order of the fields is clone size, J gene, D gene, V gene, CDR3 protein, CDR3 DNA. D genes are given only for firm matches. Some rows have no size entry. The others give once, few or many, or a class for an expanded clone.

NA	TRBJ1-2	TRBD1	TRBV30	CACGQGRNYGYTF	TGTGCCTGCGGACAGGGGCGCAACTATGGCTACACCTTC
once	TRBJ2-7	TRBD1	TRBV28	CASSLPISQGDKFYEQYF	TGTGCCAGCAGTTTACCAATATCACAGGGGGACAAGTTCTACGAGCAGTACTTC
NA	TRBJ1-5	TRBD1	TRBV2	CASSEERDSSNQPQHF	TGTGCCAGCAGTGAAGAAAGGGACAGTAGCAATCAGCCCCAGCATTTT
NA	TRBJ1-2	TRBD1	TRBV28	CASSRDSLPLGGYTF	TGTGCCAGCAGTCGGGACAGCCTCCCCTTAGGGGGCTACACCTTC
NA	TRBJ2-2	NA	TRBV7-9	CASSFSPGELFF	TGTGCCAGCAGCTTCTCCCCCGGGGAGCTGTTTTTT
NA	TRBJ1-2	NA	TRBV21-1	CASSQGTGRTIPYTF	TGTGCCAGCAGCCAGGGGACAGGCAGAACTATCCCCTACACCTTC
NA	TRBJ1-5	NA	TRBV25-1	CASSLGGFNNQPQHF	TGTGCCAGCAGTCTTGGCGGGTTTAACAATCAGCCCCAGCATTTT
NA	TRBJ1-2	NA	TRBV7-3	CASSSRVTGGYTF	TGTGCCAGCAGCTCCCGCGTGACAGGTGGCTACACCTTC
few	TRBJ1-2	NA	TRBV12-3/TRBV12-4	CASSLAVSGFLTF	TGTGCCAGCAGTTTAGCGGTATCAGGGTTCCTCACCTTC
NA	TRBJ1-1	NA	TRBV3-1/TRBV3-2	CASSRGEGAEAFF	TGTGCCAGCAGCCGGGGGGAGGGGGCTGAAGCTTTCTTT
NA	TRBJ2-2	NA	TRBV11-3	CASSLDGRTYTGELFF	TGTGCCAGCAGCTTAGATGGCAGGACATACACCGGGGAGCTGTTTTTT
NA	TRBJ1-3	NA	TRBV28	CASSLAGGRGAGNTIYF	TGTGCCAGCAGTTTAGCGGGGGGCCGAGGGGCTGGAAACACCATATATTTT
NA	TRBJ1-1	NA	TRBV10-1	CASSHNRVGTEAFF	TGCGCCAGCAGTCACAACAGGGTAGGCACTGAAGCTTTCTTT
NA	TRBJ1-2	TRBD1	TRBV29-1	CSVGGQPPNYGYTF	TGCAGCGTTGGGGGACAGCCTCCTAACTATGGCTACACCTTC
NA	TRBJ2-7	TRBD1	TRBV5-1	CASSLGGGGSYEQYF	TGCGCCAGCAGCTTGGGAGGGGGCGGCTCCTACGAGCAGTACTTC
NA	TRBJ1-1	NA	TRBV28	CASRLPPGDSYEAFF	TGTGCCAGCAGACTCCCCCCAGGGGATTCGTATGAAGCTTTCTTT
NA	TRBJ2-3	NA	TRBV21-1	CASSKALFVTSGAFTDTQYF	TGTGCCAGCAGCAAAGCGCTTTTTGTAACTAGCGGGGCCTTCACAGATACGCAGTATTTT
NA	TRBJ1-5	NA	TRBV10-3	CAISEWGGQPQHF	TGTGCCATCAGTGAGTGGGGGGGTCAGCCCCAGCATTTT
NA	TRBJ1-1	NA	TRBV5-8	CASSKTSWGGAFF	TGTGCCAGCAGCAAGACATCCTGGGGGGGAGCTTTCTTT
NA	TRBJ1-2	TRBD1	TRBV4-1	CASSQAQGALYGYTF	TGCGCCAGCAGCCAAGCTCAGGGGGCTCTCTATGGCTACACCTTC
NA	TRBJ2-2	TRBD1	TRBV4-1	CASSQELTGAIGELFF	TGCGCCAGCAGCCAAGAATTGACAGGGGCGATCGGGGAGCTGTTTTTT
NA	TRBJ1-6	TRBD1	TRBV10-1	CARTTGLTVSPLHF	TGCGCCAGGACGACAGGGCTAACAGTTTCACCCCTCCACTTT
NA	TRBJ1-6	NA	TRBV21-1	CASTADRGYNSPLHF	TGTGCCAGCACCGCGGACAGGGGCTATAATTCACCCCTCCACTTT
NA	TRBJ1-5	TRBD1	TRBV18	CASSPLGGGRNQPQHF	TGTGCCAGCTCACCACTTGGAGGGGGCAGGAATCAGCCCCAGCATTTT
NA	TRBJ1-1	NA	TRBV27	CASSPRLSTEAFF	TGTGCCAGCAGTCCTAGGTTAAGCACTGAAGCTTTCTTT
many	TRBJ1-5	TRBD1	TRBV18	CASSPRDRANQPQHF	TGTGCCAGCTCACCAAGGGACAGGGCCAATCAGCCCCAGCATTTT
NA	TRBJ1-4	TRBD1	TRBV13	CASSSQGEREKLFF	TGTGCCAGCAGCTCACAGGGGGAACGAGAAAAACTGTTTTTT
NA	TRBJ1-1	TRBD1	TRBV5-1	CASSLDVPGQGANTEAFF	TGCGCCAGCAGCTTGGACGTCCCGGGACAGGGGGCGAACACTGAAGCTTTCTTT
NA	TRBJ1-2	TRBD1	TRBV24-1	CATSVPGQLIGANYGYTF	TGTGCCACCAGTGTCCCGGGACAGCTAATAGGAGCTAACTATGGCTACACCTTC
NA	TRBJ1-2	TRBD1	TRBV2	CASSDGTGVVGYGYTF	TGTGCCAGCAGTGACGGGACAGGGGTGGTGGGCTATGGCTACACCTTC
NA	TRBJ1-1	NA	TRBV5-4	CASPSGGVGTEAFF	TGTGCCAGCCCGAGCGGGGGGGTCGGCACTGAAGCTTTCTTT
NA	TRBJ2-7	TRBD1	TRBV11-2	CASSPRDSAYEQYF	TGTGCCAGCAGTCCCCGGGACAGTGCTTACGAGCAGTACTTC
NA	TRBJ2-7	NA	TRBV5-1	CASSLGAGATSEQYF	TGCGCCAGCAGCTTGGGAGCAGGGGCCACTAGCGAGCAGTACTTC
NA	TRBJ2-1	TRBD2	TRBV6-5	CASSLGLAVNNEQFF	TGTGCCAGCAGTTTGGGACTAGCGGTTAACAATGAGCAGTTCTTC
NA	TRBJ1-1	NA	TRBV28	CASSLTRMNTEAFF	TGTGCCAGCAGTTTGACAAGGATGAACACTGAAGCTTTCTTT
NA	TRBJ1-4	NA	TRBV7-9	CASGSAGREKLFF	TGTGCCAGCGGGTCGGCAGGGCGAGAAAAACTGTTTTTT
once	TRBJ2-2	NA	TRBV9	CASSVAAGRGNTGELFF	TGTGCCAGCAGCGTAGCTGCCGGAAGAGGGAACACCGGGGAGCTGTTTTTT
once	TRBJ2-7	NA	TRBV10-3	CASGSSYEQYF	TGTGCCAGCGGAAGTTCCTACGAGCAGTACTTC
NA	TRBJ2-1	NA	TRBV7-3	CASSPRTAYGEQFF	TGTGCCAGCAGCCCTCGGACAGCATACGGTGAGCAGTTCTTC
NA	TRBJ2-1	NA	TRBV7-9	CASSLVSGAHNEQFF	TGTGCCAGCAGCTTAGTCTCCGGAGCTCACAATGAGCAGTTCTTC
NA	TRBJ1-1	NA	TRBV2	CASLDGLLQLEAFF	TGTGCCAGCCTTGACGGACTTCTGCAATTAGAAGCTTTCTTT
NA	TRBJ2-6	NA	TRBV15	CATSRDNSGANVLTF	TGTGCCACCAGCAGAGACAACTCTGGGGCCAACGTCCTGACTTTC
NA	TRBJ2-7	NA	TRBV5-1	CASSLVGQPYEQYF	TGCGCCAGCAGCTTGGTGGGGCAGCCCTACGAGCAGTACTTC
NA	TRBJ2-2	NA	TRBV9	CASTGLGGGTGELFF	TGTGCCAGCACCGGACTTGGTGGCGGAACCGGGGAGCTGTTTTTT
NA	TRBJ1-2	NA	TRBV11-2	CASRPFALRDGGYTF	TGTGCCAGCAGGCCCTTCGCCCTCAGGGATGGGGGCTACACCTTC
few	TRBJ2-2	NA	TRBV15	CATRFNYGSVAGELFF	TGTGCCACCAGGTTCAATTACGGTAGCGTTGCCGGGGAGCTGTTTTTT
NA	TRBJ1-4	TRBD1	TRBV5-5	CASSSGQGAEKLFF	TGTGCCAGCAGCTCAGGACAGGGGGCAGAAAAACTGTTTTTT
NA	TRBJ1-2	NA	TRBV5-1	CASSPQGNYGYTF	TGCGCCAGCAGCCCCCAGGGGAACTATGGCTACACCTTC
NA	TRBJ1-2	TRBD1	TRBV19	CATRQGANYGYTF	TGTGCCACCCGACAGGGAGCTAACTATGGCTACACCTTC
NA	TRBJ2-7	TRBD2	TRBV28	CASSSGLAESSYEQYF	TGTGCCAGCAGTTCTGGACTAGCGGAAAGCTCCTACGAGCAGTACTTC
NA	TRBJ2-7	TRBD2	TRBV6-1	CASSEAGAGGKSYEQYF	TGTGCCAGCAGTGAAGCAGGTGCGGGGGGTAAGTCCTACGAGCAGTACTTC
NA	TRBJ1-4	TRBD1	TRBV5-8	CASSLLGQELGKLFF	TGTGCCAGCAGCTTGTTGGGACAGGAGCTTGGAAAACTGTTTTTT
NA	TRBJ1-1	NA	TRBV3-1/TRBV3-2	CASSQQGGAEAFF	TGTGCCAGCAGCCAACAGGGAGGGGCTGAAGCTTTCTTT
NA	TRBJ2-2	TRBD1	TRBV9	CASSADGRTGRRPGELFF	TGTGCCAGCAGCGCCGACGGTCGGACAGGGAGGCGTCCCGGGGAGCTGTTTTTT
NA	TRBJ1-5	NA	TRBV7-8	CASSLATFDSGNQPQHF	TGTGCCAGCAGCTTAGCCACCTTCGACAGCGGCAATCAGCCCCAGCATTTT